This T cell receptor (beta chain) was found in a study of siplizumab effects on memory and regulatory T cells. Study findings and constraints: Controls had approximately 27% Treg-derived mappable alloreactive CD4+ clones on average, versus nearly 70% with siplizumab. Assignment of a naive or memory phenotype failed for roughly 75-95% of the proliferating CD4+ or CD8+ clones. Memory T cells appeared less diverse than naive cells, which seemed to contribute substantially to alloresponse.

Measured with immunoSEQ multiplex PCR; TCRdb has only the in-frame clones, and not every one. The sample includes about 3,500 clones, approximately 49% seen only once; the top ten take under 6.5%. This CDR3 comprises 15 residues. The trim removed 2 bases at V and 0 bases at J, leaving 1 base unmatched. Germline CDR1 reads SGHTA; CDR2 reads FQGTGA. Mixed lymphocyte reaction cells underwent more than five days of coculture at 37°C. This clone was counted only a few times. Its cognate antigen is unknown. The chain uses TRBV7-3 and TRBJ2-1, with TRBD1 matching over 7 bases. Sequenced input: CFSE-low (dividing) CD4+ T cells sorted from an allogeneic mixed lymphocyte reaction. The sequence was obtained from a human donor in good health; the cells came from an allogeneic mixed lymphocyte reaction. For the CDR3, the DNA is TGTGCCAGCAGCTTAGACAGGGCCTCCTACAATGAGCAGTTCTTC. Translation: CASSLDRASYNEQFF.